This T cell receptor (beta chain) was documented in a study of metastatic and nonmetastatic thyroid tumors. The germline V gene encodes CDR1 MNHEY and CDR2 SMNVEV (reference sequence). V gave up 3 bases and J gave up 3 bases, with 2 bases separating them. This CDR3 comprises 11 residues. MiXCR reprocessed the PCR reads for TCRdb. The profile shows tens of thousands of clones, roughly a fifth of them singletons. There were no patients who had received any treatment before thyroid surgery. This clone was counted many times. The sequence was collected from a female donor with papillary thyroid cancer or a benign thyroid nodule (not recorded which). Some clones in this sample may be carry-over from other donors' samples. The specimen was blood. This rearrangement joins TRBV27 to TRBJ2-5; D is unresolved. CDR3 in DNA: TGTGCCAGCAGTTTTGAAGAGACCCAGTACTTC. Translation gives CASSFEETQYF.